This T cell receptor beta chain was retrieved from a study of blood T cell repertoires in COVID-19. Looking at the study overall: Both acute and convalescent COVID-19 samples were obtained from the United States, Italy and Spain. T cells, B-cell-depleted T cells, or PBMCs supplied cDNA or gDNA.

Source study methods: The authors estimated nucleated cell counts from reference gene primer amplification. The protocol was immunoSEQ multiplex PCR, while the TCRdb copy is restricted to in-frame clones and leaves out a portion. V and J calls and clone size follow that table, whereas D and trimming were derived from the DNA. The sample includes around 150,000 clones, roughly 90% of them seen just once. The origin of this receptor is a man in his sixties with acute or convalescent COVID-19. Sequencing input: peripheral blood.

The CDR3 DNA sequence: TGTGCCAGCAGTAGCCCCGGGACAGGGACGGGATACACCTTC. Its protein is CASSSPGTGTGYTF. The chain carries TRBV6-5 and TRBJ1-2; 9 nucleotides align to TRBD1. The CDR3 covers 14 residues. The V gene's germline CDR1 is MNHEY and CDR2 SVGAGI. The ends lost 5 bases at V and 11 bases at J; junction bases unmatched: 12.